This T cell receptor beta chain was retrieved from a study of cytomegalovirus exposure and HLA in healthy donors. Of note for this clone: Its antigen is unidentified.

The PCR contained 60 Vbeta and 13 Jbeta primers. Using immunoSEQ multiplex PCR, the repertoire was profiled, and TCRdb retains in-frame clones only, with some absent. The table records 170,000 or so clones, roughly four fifths of them present only once. Broader study findings: TRBV6-2, TRBV6-3 and other indistinguishable V segments were excluded. Later on, a genetic analysis was performed. It linked a missense variant in DCLRE1C with V- and J-gene trimming of TCR beta. TCR sequences were mostly rare, though some public TCRs occurred in many donors.

The V gene lost 7 bases and the J gene lost 2 bases, with 14 bases spanning the gap. From germline, CDR1 is SNHLY and CDR2 FYNNEI. The CDR3 spans 14 residues. The gene calls are TRBV2 and TRBJ2-5; a possible D gene is TRBD1 (5 bases). The TCR comes from a woman between 45 and 65 years old in good health and CMV-seronegative. Sequencing was carried out using PBMCs. The DNA of the CDR3 is TGTGCCAGCACAAGACAGTCCCAACAAGAGACCCAGTACTTC. Translating gives CASTRQSQQETQYF.